This is a list of T cell receptor beta chains from one sample in a study of cytomegalovirus exposure and HLA in healthy donors. Sequencing was performed with immunoSEQ multiplex PCR; in TCRdb, only in-frame clones are kept and a portion is missing. The table has some 65,000 clones, 70% to 85% seen once; the top ten hold about 2.9%. Specimen: PBMCs. These receptors were obtained from a girl aged 5-17 years in good health and CMV-seropositive. Each CDR3 is given with its conserved first and last residue. Each record gives: clone size, V gene, D gene, J gene, CDR3 DNA, CDR3 protein. The D gene is left open where the match is weak. Only part of the rows carry a size: once, few, many, or a class if the clone is expanded.

few	TRBV10-2	.	TRBJ1-5	TGCGCCAGCAGTGGAGACAGTCATCAGCCCCAGCATTTT	CASSGDSHQPQHF
few	TRBV28	TRBD1	TRBJ1-5	TGTGCCAGCAGTTCCTTCGACAGGGAGAATCAGCCCCAGCATTTT	CASSSFDRENQPQHF
.	TRBV28	.	TRBJ1-4	TGTGCCAGCAGTTTACGAATCGGCAGCGTTAATGAAAAACTGTTTTTT	CASSLRIGSVNEKLFF
.	TRBV30	.	TRBJ1-2	TGTGCCTGGAGTCACCAGACAGGCAACCGGTGGAACTATGGCTACACCTTC	CAWSHQTGNRWNYGYTF
.	TRBV2	TRBD1	TRBJ2-7	TGTGCCAGCAGTTTCGGGACAGCCCAATCCGAGCAGTACTTC	CASSFGTAQSEQYF
.	TRBV5-4	TRBD2	TRBJ2-1	TGTGCCAGCAGCACGTACGGGGGGGCGTCGGATGAGCAGTTCTTC	CASSTYGGASDEQFF
.	TRBV4-1	.	TRBJ2-3	TGCGCCAGCAGCCAAGTTCGGGATACGCAGTATTTT	CASSQVRDTQYF
.	TRBV27	TRBD1	TRBJ1-6	TGTGCCAGCAAACTTCCGGGACAGGGGGATTCACCCCTCCACTTT	CASKLPGQGDSPLHF
.	TRBV5-4	TRBD2	TRBJ2-5	TGTGCCAGCAGCTGGGGACTAGCGGGGGGACAAGAGACCCAGTACTTC	CASSWGLAGGQETQYF
once	TRBV29-1	.	TRBJ1-4	TGCAGCGTTGAAGTCGGCGGGGGGGGTGAAAAACTGTTTTTT	CSVEVGGGGEKLFF
.	TRBV7-2	TRBD2	TRBJ2-2	TGTGCCAGCAGCGCCCGGACTAGCGGGACCCGGGCCGGGGAGCTGTTTTTT	CASSARTSGTRAGELFF
.	TRBV5-1	TRBD1	TRBJ2-5	TGCGCCAGCCGATTGAACTCCGGGACAGCTAACCAAGAGACCCAGTACTTC	CASRLNSGTANQETQYF
few	TRBV7-9	TRBD2	TRBJ2-1	TGTGCCAGCAGCATATCCGAGCGGGGAGCGGGAAGGCTGGTTGAGCAGTTCTTC	CASSISERGAGRLVEQFF
few	TRBV28	TRBD2	TRBJ2-5	TGTGCCAGCAGCCGCGGGGGGTATGAGACCCAGTACTTC	CASSRGGYETQYF
.	TRBV7-2	TRBD2	TRBJ2-1	TGTGCCAGCAGCTCCGTAGCGGGGGGGCAGAATGAGCAGTTCTTC	CASSSVAGGQNEQFF
.	TRBV6-4	TRBD1	TRBJ2-2	TGTGCCAGCAGTGACTCGACAGGGGGGATCACCGGGGAGCTGTTTTTT	CASSDSTGGITGELFF
.	TRBV28	.	TRBJ2-2	TGTGCCAGCAGTCCCCATACGGTGAACACCGGGGAGCTGTTTTTT	CASSPHTVNTGELFF
.	TRBV30	.	TRBJ2-3	TGTGCCTGGACCAAGTTAGCTAGCACAGATACGCAGTATTTT	CAWTKLASTDTQYF
many	TRBV25-1	TRBD1	TRBJ2-1	TGTGCCAGCAGCGAGGGGGCCGGGAATGAGCAGTTCTTC	CASSEGAGNEQFF
.	TRBV28	.	TRBJ1-1	TGTGCCAGCAGTCTCCTACCCACCAGGGTAGGCACTGAAGCTTTCTTT	CASSLLPTRVGTEAFF
.	TRBV19	.	TRBJ1-1	TGTGCCAGTAGTATATTAGGCGGGGGGCTTGAAGCTTTCTTT	CASSILGGGLEAFF
.	TRBV19	.	TRBJ1-1	TGTGCCAGTACATTTCAGGGGTCCACTGAAGCTTTCTTT	CASTFQGSTEAFF
.	TRBV30	.	TRBJ1-6	TGTGCCTGGAGTTGGGGAGGGTTTGCGGATTCACCCCTCCACTTT	CAWSWGGFADSPLHF
.	TRBV2	.	TRBJ1-1	TGTGCCACCACAACCGAGCAGGACACTGAAGCTTTCTTT	CATTTEQDTEAFF
.	TRBV7-6	.	TRBJ1-2	TGTGCCAGCAGCCAGATACCCCGACAGGTGGCCTCTAACTATGGCTACACCTTC	CASSQIPRQVASNYGYTF
few	TRBV29-1	TRBD2	TRBJ2-7	TGCAGCGCGTCTAGCGGGGGGACCCCAGGGGCCGAGCAGTACTTC	CSASSGGTPGAEQYF
.	TRBV29-1	.	TRBJ2-1	TGCAGCGTTGAAGGGAGGGTAGCCTACAATGAGCAGTTCTTC	CSVEGRVAYNEQFF
few	TRBV4-3	.	TRBJ1-4	TGCGCCAGCAGCCAAGGGTTAGGTAAGACAGGCGGAGAAAAACTGTTTTTT	CASSQGLGKTGGEKLFF
once	TRBV7-9	TRBD2	TRBJ2-7	TGTGCCAGCAGCCCCTCCATGGTAGCGGGGTCCTACGAGCAGTACTTC	CASSPSMVAGSYEQYF
.	TRBV10-3	.	TRBJ2-7	TGTGCCATCAGTAAAGACACTCAACGCGAGCAGTACTTC	CAISKDTQREQYF
.	TRBV11-2	.	TRBJ2-3	TGTGCCAGCAGCTTATACCGGGTTAGCACAGATACGCAGTATTTT	CASSLYRVSTDTQYF
.	TRBV7-2	.	TRBJ2-1	TGTGCCAGCAGCTTAGGCGAAGTTCCCAATGAGCAGTTCTTC	CASSLGEVPNEQFF
.	TRBV10-3	.	TRBJ1-4	TGTGCCATCAGTGTTGGGGGGGAGGGTGAAAAACTGTTTTTT	CAISVGGEGEKLFF
.	TRBV30	.	TRBJ1-4	TGTGCCTGGAGCCCCGGGGAGGCTTCGGGCGAAAAACTGTTTTTT	CAWSPGEASGEKLFF
.	TRBV9	.	TRBJ2-6	TGTGCCAGCAGCGTAGCGGGCTCTGGGGCCAACGTCCTGACTTTC	CASSVAGSGANVLTF
.	TRBV28	.	TRBJ2-6	TGTGCCAGCAGTCAACAGCCCTCTGGGGCCAACGTCCTGACTTTC	CASSQQPSGANVLTF
once	TRBV2	.	TRBJ1-2	TGTGCCAGCCACAGGGATTTAGGGTACTATGGCTACACCTTC	CASHRDLGYYGYTF
.	TRBV6-1	TRBD1	TRBJ2-3	TGTGCCAGCAGTGTGAGGGGGACAGTGGGTGATACGCAGTATTTT	CASSVRGTVGDTQYF
.	TRBV28	.	TRBJ1-6	TGTGCCAGCAGTTTGTCAGGCAGGGATTCACCCCTCCACTTT	CASSLSGRDSPLHF
.	TRBV2	.	TRBJ1-6	TGTGCCAGCAGTGAAGGGCACCCCCTTAATTCACCCCTCCACTTT	CASSEGHPLNSPLHF
.	TRBV11-2	TRBD2	TRBJ2-5	TGTGCCAGCCGCTGGGGGGGGGAGACCCAGTACTTC	CASRWGGETQYF
.	TRBV28	TRBD1	TRBJ2-1	TGTGCCAGCAGTTACCCCGACAGGGACAATGAGCAGTTCTTC	CASSYPDRDNEQFF
few	TRBV27	.	TRBJ1-1	TGTGCCAGCAGTCTCCTGACAGGAAAAGCTTTCTTT	CASSLLTGKAFF
.	TRBV10-2	TRBD2	TRBJ2-1	TGCGCCAGCAGCGGGGGACTAGCGGGGATCGAGCAGTTCTTC	CASSGGLAGIEQFF
.	TRBV5-1	TRBD2	TRBJ2-1	TGCGCCAGCAGCAGGCAAGCGGGAAACAAGAACAATGAGCAGTTCTTC	CASSRQAGNKNNEQFF
.	TRBV7-9	.	TRBJ1-6	TGTGCCAGCAGCTACGGGAGCGGGGTTTCCCCCCTCCACTTT	CASSYGSGVSPLHF
.	TRBV7-8	TRBD2	TRBJ2-1	TGTGCCAGCAGCGGGTTAGCTACTAGCGGGAGAGGCAATGAGCAGTTCTTC	CASSGLATSGRGNEQFF
.	TRBV19	.	TRBJ2-7	TGTGCCAGTAGCCACGGTCCCCCCTACGAGCAGTACTTC	CASSHGPPYEQYF
.	TRBV9	.	TRBJ2-7	TGTGCCAGTGGGAAGGGAGGATCCTACGAGCAGTACTTC	CASGKGGSYEQYF